This is a list of T cell receptor beta chains from one sample in a study of blood T cells in healthy people across ages. From the 5' RACE reads, TCRdb called clonotypes with MiXCR, one entry per CDR3 protein. The repertoire holds about 800,000 distinct CDR3 sequences, with 25% as singletons. These data were likewise used in another study, on T cells of mothers and their children.

The sequenced sample consisted of blood. The receptor source for this set is a boy aged 10-17 years in good health. CDR3s include the opening cysteine and the closing phenylalanine or tryptophan. D genes are given only for firm matches. Size is omitted from some rows. Given values are once, few, many or a class for expanded clones.

d_gene,abundance,v_gene,j_gene,CDR3nt,CDR3aa
-,few,TRBV2,TRBJ1-1,TGTGCCAGCAGTGATCCCCGGAGACAAAACACTGAAGCTTTCTTT,CASSDPRRQNTEAFF
-,few,TRBV7-2,TRBJ1-5,TGTGCCAGCAGCTTTTCTGGTTCAGGCGGGGATCAGCCCCAGCATTTT,CASSFSGSGGDQPQHF
-,-,TRBV28,TRBJ2-1,TGTGCCAGCAGCCCAATCGGATTAGCGAGGGAATACAATGAGCAGTTCTTC,CASSPIGLAREYNEQFF
-,few,TRBV9,TRBJ1-5,TGTGCCAGCAGCGTAGGGCCGACTAGCAATCAGCCCCAGCATTTT,CASSVGPTSNQPQHF
-,few,TRBV10-3,TRBJ2-5,TGTGCCATCAGTGAATCGGGACTGAAAGAGACCCAGTACTTC,CAISESGLKETQYF
-,few,TRBV28,TRBJ2-1,TGTGCCAGCAGCCGCCGGGGGAATGAGCAGTTCTTC,CASSRRGNEQFF
TRBD2,-,TRBV4-2,TRBJ2-3,TGTGCCAGCAGCCAAGAGTTGGCTAGCGGGGTTAGCACAGATACGCAGTATTTT,CASSQELASGVSTDTQYF
TRBD2,-,TRBV4-3,TRBJ2-5,TGCGCCAGCAGCCAAGGTTGGGGGACTAGCCAAGAGACCCAGTACTTC,CASSQGWGTSQETQYF
TRBD2,-,TRBV3-1,TRBJ2-1,TGTGCCAGCAGCCAAGATTGTACGGCGGGGGAATACAATGAGCAGTTCTTC,CASSQDCTAGEYNEQFF
TRBD2,once,TRBV20-1,TRBJ2-7,TGCAGTGCTGCTTTACTAGCGGGAGTGTACGAGCAGTACTTC,CSAALLAGVYEQYF
TRBD2,-,TRBV4-3,TRBJ2-3,TGCGCCAGCAGCCAAGATCCTGCGGGGGGTGGCGCAGATACGCAGTATTTT,CASSQDPAGGGADTQYF
TRBD1,once,TRBV5-1,TRBJ1-4,TGCGCCAGCAGCGACCAGGGGGCGCCGGTCACTAATGAAAAACTGTTTTTT,CASSDQGAPVTNEKLFF
-,few,TRBV15,TRBJ1-1,TGTGCCACCAGCAGAGATCGACGGGGGTCGGACACTGAAGCTTTCTTT,CATSRDRRGSDTEAFF
-,-,TRBV5-1,TRBJ2-1,TGCGCCAGCAGCTTACACTGGGATGAGCAGTTCTTC,CASSLHWDEQFF
-,-,TRBV7-9,TRBJ2-7,TGTGCCAGCAGCTTGCGACGGGAAGGGTTCTACGAGCAGTACTTC,CASSLRREGFYEQYF
TRBD2,few,TRBV5-1,TRBJ2-5,TGCGCCAGCAGTCCGCGGGGGAACCAAGAGACCCAGTACTTC,CASSPRGNQETQYF
-,-,TRBV7-8,TRBJ2-1,TGTGCCAGCAGCTTAGAGTTGTTTGAGCAGTTCTTC,CASSLELFEQFF
TRBD2,few,TRBV7-2,TRBJ2-7,TGTGCCAGCAGCTTAGTTTTAGGGACTAGCGACTACGAGCAGTACTTC,CASSLVLGTSDYEQYF
-,-,TRBV20-1,TRBJ2-7,TGCAGTGCTAGAGATCCCAGCAGGCTCTCCTACGAGCAGTACTTC,CSARDPSRLSYEQYF
-,-,TRBV10-3,TRBJ2-7,TGTGCCTTGCGGGGGACAGGTTCCTCCGGGAACGAGCAGTACTTC,CALRGTGSSGNEQYF
TRBD2,few,TRBV24-1,TRBJ2-1,TGTGCCACCAGTGATTCGGGTGAAGCGGGGGCATTTCGGAATGAGCAGTTCTTC,CATSDSGEAGAFRNEQFF
-,few,TRBV7-8,TRBJ1-4,TGTGCCAGCAGCCCCAGGCGGCTTAATGAAAAACTGTTTTTT,CASSPRRLNEKLFF